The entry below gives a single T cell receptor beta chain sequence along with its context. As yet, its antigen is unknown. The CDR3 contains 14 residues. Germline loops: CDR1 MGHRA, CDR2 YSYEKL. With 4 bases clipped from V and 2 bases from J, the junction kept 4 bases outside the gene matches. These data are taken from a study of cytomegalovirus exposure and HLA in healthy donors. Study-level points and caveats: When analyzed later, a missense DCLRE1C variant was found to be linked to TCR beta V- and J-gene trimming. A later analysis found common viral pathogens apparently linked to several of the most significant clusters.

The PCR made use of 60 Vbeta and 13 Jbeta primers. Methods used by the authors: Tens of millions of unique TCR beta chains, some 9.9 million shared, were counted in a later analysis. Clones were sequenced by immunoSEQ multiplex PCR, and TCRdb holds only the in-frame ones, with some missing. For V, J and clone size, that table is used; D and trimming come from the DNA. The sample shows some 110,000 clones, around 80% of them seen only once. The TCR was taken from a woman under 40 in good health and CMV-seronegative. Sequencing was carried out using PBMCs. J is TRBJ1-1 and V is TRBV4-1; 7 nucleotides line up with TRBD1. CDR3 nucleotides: TGCGCCAGCAGCCGGGACAGCGTCAACACTGAAGCTTTCTTT. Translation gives CASSRDSVNTEAFF.